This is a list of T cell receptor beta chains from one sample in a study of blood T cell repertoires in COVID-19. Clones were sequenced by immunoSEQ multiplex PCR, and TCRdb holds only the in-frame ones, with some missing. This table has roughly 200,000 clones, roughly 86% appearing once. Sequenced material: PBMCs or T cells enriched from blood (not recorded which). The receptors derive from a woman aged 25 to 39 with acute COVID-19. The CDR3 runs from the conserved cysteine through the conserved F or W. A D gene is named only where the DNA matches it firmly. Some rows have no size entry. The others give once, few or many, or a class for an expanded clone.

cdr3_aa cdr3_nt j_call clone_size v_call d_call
CASSPPGGFKGYTF TGCGCCAGCAGCCCCCCAGGTGGTTTTAAGGGCTACACCTTC TRBJ1-2 once TRBV5-1 .
CASSQETGGSYNSPLHF TGCGCCAGCAGCCAGGAGACAGGCGGTTCCTATAATTCACCCCTCCACTTT TRBJ1-6 . TRBV4-3 .
CASSVGTKGNTEAFF TGCGCCAGCAGTGTCGGGACTAAGGGGAACACTGAAGCTTTCTTT TRBJ1-1 . TRBV10-1 .
CATSDPSLGTDTQYF TGTGCCACCAGTGATCCCTCATTAGGCACAGATACGCAGTATTTT TRBJ2-3 . TRBV24-1 .
CSITRGPYEQYF TGCAGTATAACTAGGGGGCCCTACGAGCAGTACTTC TRBJ2-7 . TRBV29-1 TRBD1
CATSGGTPYEQYF TGCGCCACCTCTGGGGGGACCCCCTACGAGCAGTACTTC TRBJ2-7 once TRBV5-1 .
CASSDSGGGADEQFF TGTGCCAGCAGTGACTCAGGCGGGGGGGCAGATGAGCAGTTCTTC TRBJ2-1 . TRBV6-4 TRBD2
CASSLQTGVNSPLHF TGTGCCAGCAGCTTACAGACAGGGGTCAATTCACCCCTCCACTTT TRBJ1-6 . TRBV7-2 TRBD1
CATSRTALTAEKLFF TGTGCCACCAGCCGGACAGCCTTAACGGCTGAAAAACTGTTTTTT TRBJ1-4 once TRBV15 .
CASSFSDQPQHF TGTGCCAGCAGCTTCAGCGATCAGCCCCAGCATTTT TRBJ1-5 . TRBV6-2/TRBV6-3 .
CASSDRIGTSGTDTQYF TGCGCCAGCAGCGATCGAATCGGGACTAGCGGCACAGATACGCAGTATTTT TRBJ2-3 . TRBV5-1 TRBD2
CASSGRLAGGHSTDTQYF TGTGCCAGCAGTGGTAGACTAGCGGGGGGCCATAGCACAGATACGCAGTATTTT TRBJ2-3 . TRBV25-1 TRBD2
CASSATGTRAADTQYF TGTGCCAGCAGTGCAACCGGGACAAGGGCTGCAGATACGCAGTATTTT TRBJ2-3 once TRBV25-1 .
CASSEAGRGYGYTF TGTGCCAGCAGTGAAGCGGGAAGGGGCTATGGCTACACCTTC TRBJ1-2 . TRBV2 .
CASSFDRVGYTF TGTGCCAGCAGTTTTGACAGGGTTGGCTACACCTTC TRBJ1-2 . TRBV2 TRBD1
CASSVTGTGDSPLHF TGTGCCAGCAGCGTAACCGGGACAGGAGATTCACCCCTCCACTTT TRBJ1-6 . TRBV9 TRBD1
CAWSVGRRTEAFF TGTGCCTGGAGTGTGGGGAGAAGGACTGAAGCTTTCTTT TRBJ1-1 . TRBV30 .
CSTGTGGPVLSGNEQFF TGCAGCACCGGGACAGGGGGGCCGGTCCTATCGGGGAATGAGCAGTTCTTC TRBJ2-1 . TRBV29-1 TRBD1
CASSLGAGGPTDTQYF TGTGCCAGCAGCTTAGGAGCGGGGGGCCCCACAGATACGCAGTATTTT TRBJ2-3 . TRBV11-2 TRBD2
CAWSVGGQGERQPQHF TGTGCCTGGAGTGTAGGAGGGCAGGGAGAGAGGCAGCCCCAGCATTTT TRBJ1-5 . TRBV30 .
CATSDPSHTGTNNEQFF TGTGCCACCAGTGATCCCTCCCACACGGGGACTAATAATGAGCAGTTCTTC TRBJ2-1 . TRBV24-1 TRBD2
CASSLVGGRILSYTF TGTGCCAGCAGCTTGGTCGGGGGGCGAATCTTAAGCTACACCTTC TRBJ1-2 . TRBV5-6 .
CATKIRDKPYSNQPQHF TGTGCCACCAAGATCCGGGACAAACCATATAGCAATCAGCCCCAGCATTTT TRBJ1-5 . TRBV24-1 .
CASSFLLATGKWTEAFF TGTGCCAGCAGCTTCCTCCTGGCGACAGGGAAGTGGACTGAAGCTTTCTTT TRBJ1-1 . TRBV11-2 TRBD1
CASSDRGPWETQYF TGTGCCAGCAGCGACAGGGGGCCCTGGGAGACCCAGTACTTC TRBJ2-5 . TRBV6-2/TRBV6-3 TRBD1